Sequencing of this TCR beta chain was carried out in a study of cytomegalovirus exposure and HLA in healthy donors. Points from the study as a whole: Analyses of presence/absence relied on an assumption of roughly uniform sequencing depth across donors.

About this clone itself: Its antigen is undetermined.

The study ran its PCR with 60 Vbeta and 13 Jbeta primers. Produced via immunoSEQ multiplex PCR; TCRdb's table is partial and in-frame only. The table records over 70,000 clones, 80% of them present only once. With 3 bases clipped from V and 0 bases from J, the junction kept 13 bases outside the gene matches. The germline CDR1 and CDR2 sequences are MNHEY and SMNVEV (reference sequence). The CDR3 is 19 residues long. The chain links TRBV27 to TRBJ2-1, with TRBD2 matching 8 bases. This sequence originates from a woman aged 50 to 60 in good health and CMV-seropositive. The source material was PBMCs. The CDR3 sequence: CASSFPIGLAASSYNEQFF. CDR3 DNA sequence: TGTGCCAGCAGTTTCCCGATTGGACTAGCTGCGAGCTCCTACAATGAGCAGTTCTTC.